This T cell receptor beta chain was found in a study of blood T cell repertoires in COVID-19. For the study at large: Samples came from the United States, Italy and Spain, spanning acute and convalescent COVID-19.

CDR1 is LNHDA, CDR2 SQIVND, per germline (reference sequence). V lost 5 bases and J 5 bases, leaving 13 bases between the germline ends. The length of the CDR3 is 14 residues. Libraries were prepared by immunoSEQ multiplex PCR; TCRdb keeps only in-frame clonotypes and omits some of them. This table holds around 250,000 clones, about nine tenths found once. This clone has more than one count but fewer than ten. The chain couples TRBV19 to TRBJ1-5, with D perhaps TRBD1 (6 bases). This receptor was identified in a man aged 40-49 years with active or convalescent COVID-19. Sequenced material: peripheral blood. CDR3 in amino acids: CASSDAGVDQPQHF. CDR3 coding DNA: TGTGCCAGTAGTGATGCAGGGGTGGATCAGCCCCAGCATTTT.